Listed here are 30 T cell receptor beta chains from one sample, sequenced in a study of T cells in Graves' hyperthyroidism and ophthalmopathy (dated by TCRdb to the late 2010s). The library was made by multiplex PCR. Sequencing used an Illumina HiSeq 2000. TCR beta CDR3 regions were amplified from RNA transcripts. The TCR CDR3 was subjected to a first round of RT-PCR using the HTBI primer set and the Qiagen OneStep RT-PCR kit. TCRdb reworked the public reads: Q25 trimming with fastp, MiXCR clone assembly, productive beta chains retained. Rows matching on CDR3 protein sequence are summarized as one entry with the most common DNA and genes. Across this sample there are fewer than 450,000 distinct CDR3 sequences, with about 15% seen only once. Roughly 35% of the sample is taken by the ten largest. Sample: blood. These TCRs come from a woman under 40 with Graves' hyperthyroidism that later progressed to Graves' ophthalmopathy.

This clonotype was recorded at least ten times. The chain joins TRBV27 to TRBJ2-7; possibly TRBD2 for D (5 bases). The CDR3 consists of 16 residues. The V end was cut by 4 bases, the J end by 5 bases, with 21 bases between. Germline CDR1 reads MNHEY; CDR2 reads SMNVEV (reference sequence). Here the CDR3 DNA reads TGTGCCAGCAGTTCCTCAACGGACTTCGCCGTAGACGAGCAGTACTTC. This encodes CASSSSTDFAVDEQYF.

This clonotype has at least ten counts. The chain has TRBV20-1 and TRBJ2-7, with 7 bases aligning to TRBD2. The junction had 8 bases not matched to a gene; V was cut back by 0 bases and J by 0 bases. The CDR3 consists of 16 residues. Germline lookup yields CDR1 DFQATT and CDR2 SNEGSKA (reference sequence). The chain's CDR3 is CSARDLRASGSYEQYF. The CDR3 region has the DNA TGCAGTGCTAGAGATTTGAGGGCTAGCGGCTCCTACGAGCAGTACTTC.

At least ten counts were recorded for this clonotype. CDR3 sequence reads: CASSSGTGGPNQPQHF. DNA for the CDR3: TGTGCCAGCAGCTCCGGGACAGGGGGCCCCAATCAGCCCCAGCATTTT. This chain uses TRBV27 with TRBJ1-5; the match to TRBD1 covers 12 bases. Losses at the gene ends were 6 bases for V and 3 bases for J; bases not matched to a gene: 6. Germline loops: CDR1 MNHEY, CDR2 SMNVEV (reference sequence). The length of the CDR3 is 16 residues.

This clonotype has a count of ten or more. Here the CDR3 DNA reads TGTGCCAGCGGGGGGATACTCAATAGCAATCAGCCCCAGCATTTT. It specifies CASGGILNSNQPQHF. The chain employs TRBV2 and TRBJ1-5, with D possibly being TRBD1 (5 bases). This CDR3 is built from 15 residues. Per the germline V gene, CDR1 is SNHLY and CDR2 is FYNNEI. V gave up 8 bases and J gave up 0 bases, with 14 bases separating them.

In this sample, this clonotype turned up a few times. The V call is TRBV5-1, the J call TRBJ1-2; D is undetermined. The CDR3 spans 16 residues. The germline CDR1 and CDR2 sequences are SGHRS and YFSETQ. Trimming removed 1 base at V and 2 bases at J, with 15 bases between. The CDR3 DNA reads as TGCGCCAGCAGCTTGTTCTGGACTCATAGAAACTATGGCTACACCTTC. This translates into CASSLFWTHRNYGYTF.

The V gene is TRBV4-1, the J gene TRBJ2-5, with a possible D match to TRBD2 (5 bases). The germline CDR1 and CDR2 sequences are MGHRA and YSYEKL. V gave up 0 bases and J gave up 4 bases, with 12 bases separating them. The CDR3 covers 15 residues. The CDR3 bases are TGCGCCAGCAGCCAAGATCAAGCTAGCCGAGAGACCCAGTACTTC. Translating it yields CASSQDQASRETQYF.

The chain has TRBV25-1 and TRBJ1-1, with TRBD1 matching 7 bases. From germline, CDR1 is MGHDK and CDR2 SYGVNS. V shed 5 bases, J shed 5 bases, and the junction held 5 bases outside the gene matches. This CDR3 has 13 amino acids. This CDR3 is CASSNRGGTEAFF. The CDR3 DNA follows: TGTGCCAGCAGTAACAGGGGAGGGACTGAAGCTTTCTTT.

This clonotype appeared many times. This chain uses TRBV3-1 with TRBJ2-7, with D unresolved. Germline V gene data show CDR1 as LGHDT and CDR2 as YNNKEL (reference sequence). V lost 2 bases and J 3 bases, leaving 11 bases between the germline ends. The CDR3 covers 14 residues. The DNA for the CDR3 is TGTGCCAGCAGCCAACTAACCACTCTCTACGAGCAGTACTTC. As protein: CASSQLTTLYEQYF.

This clonotype was seen ten or more times. The chain is built from TRBV27 and TRBJ2-7; D is undetermined. The V gene lost 3 bases and the J gene lost 0 bases, with 9 bases spanning the gap. CDR3 length: 14 amino acids. The germline V gene encodes CDR1 MNHEY and CDR2 SMNVEV (reference sequence). The CDR3: CASSFQESSYEQYF. The CDR3 DNA is TGTGCCAGCAGTTTCCAGGAGAGCTCCTACGAGCAGTACTTC.

In the case of this clonotype: It may be a read error: a sequence one base away is much more abundant. The chain recombines TRBV27 with TRBJ2-7; the D gene is possibly TRBD1 (6 bases). The CDR3 extends over 13 amino acids. Trimming stripped 11 bases from V and 2 bases from J, with 16 bases between. CDR1 is MNHEY, CDR2 SMNVEV, per germline (reference sequence). CDR3 coding DNA: TGTGCCGGCTGTTACAGGGCTACCTACGAGCAGTACTTC. Translation gives CAGCYRATYEQYF.

A few counts support this clonotype. In DNA form, the CDR3 reads TGTGCCACCACTCTAGAACGGGGGGGCAATGAGCAGTTCTTC. It specifies CATTLERGGNEQFF. The genes are TRBV15 and TRBJ2-1; TRBD2 agrees at 8 bases. The CDR3 consists of 14 residues. The germline gives CDR1 LNHNV, CDR2 YYDKDF (reference sequence). With 7 bases clipped from V and 6 bases from J, the junction kept 8 bases outside the gene matches.

There are a few counts of this clonotype. A much larger clone differs from this one at a single base, so this may be a read error. The genes are TRBV6-1 and TRBJ1-2; the match to TRBD1 covers 7 bases. Per germline, CDR1 MNHNS and CDR2 SASEGT. The CDR3 consists of 12 residues. The ends lost 5 bases at V and 5 bases at J; junction bases unmatched: 2. CDR3: CASSQTGYGYTF. CDR3 DNA: TGTGCCAGCAGTCAGACAGGGTATGGCTACACCTTC.

This clonotype was observed a few times. A much larger clone differs from this one at a single base, so this may be a read error. This chain connects TRBV6-1 to TRBJ1-2; the match to TRBD1 covers 7 bases. The CDR3 consists of 15 residues. Germline-derived CDR1 and CDR2 are MNHNS and SASEGT. This CDR3 reads CACSESTGILYGYTF. The CDR3 coding sequence is TGTGCCTGCAGTGAGTCGACAGGGATACTCTATGGCTACACCTTC.

Turning to this clonotype: A much larger clone is a single base away; this may be a read error. This chain links TRBV9 with TRBJ1-2; D is perhaps TRBD1 (5 bases). The V and J ends lost 0 bases and 4 bases respectively, with 7 bases between them. The V gene's germline CDR1 is SGDLS and CDR2 YYNGEE. The CDR3 has 13 residues. DNA of the CDR3: TGTGCCAGCAGCGTAGGGGGCGCCTATGGCTACACCTTC. Its protein is CASSVGGAYGYTF.

This clonotype came up many times. The rearrangement joins TRBV30 to TRBJ2-1, with no clear D. CDR1 is GTSNPN, CDR2 SVGIG, per germline (reference sequence). The CDR3 is 14 residues long. Trimming took 5 bases from V and 0 from J, leaving 11 bases between them. The CDR3 DNA sequence: TGTGCCTGGGGGGAACGGGCCTCCTACAATGAGCAGTTCTTC. As protein: CAWGERASYNEQFF.

This chain connects TRBV3-1 to TRBJ1-2; 10 positions match TRBD1. V gave up 1 base and J gave up 4 bases; unmatched junction bases: 6. This CDR3 has 16 residues. CDR1 and CDR2 (germline): LGHDT, YNNKEL (reference sequence). The CDR3, as DNA: TGTGCCAGCAGCCAAGGAACCCGACAGGGGGCCTATGGCTACACCTTC. This codes for CASSQGTRQGAYGYTF.

This clonotype was seen at least ten times. The J gene is TRBJ2-7, the V gene TRBV2, with D possibly TRBD2 on 6 matching bases. This CDR3 is built from 15 residues. V was trimmed by 7 bases and J by 3 bases, leaving 19 bases between them. Germline CDR1 SNHLY, CDR2 FYNNEI. CDR3 sequence (DNA): TGTGCCAGCACCCTAATGGGGGGAGCAAACTACGAGCAGTACTTC. This gives the protein CASTLMGGANYEQYF.

This clonotype was found many times. V is TRBV12-3 or TRBV12-4 and J is TRBJ2-7; 10 positions match TRBD2. The CDR3 totals 16 residues. V was pared by 2 bases and J by 0 bases, with 4 bases of the junction left unmatched. The CDR3 nucleotides read TGTGCCAGCAGTTTATCTAGCGGGAGTTACTCCTACGAGCAGTACTTC. Residues: CASSLSSGSYSYEQYF.

The genes are TRBV25-1 and TRBJ2-4; 8 bases map to TRBD2. CDR3 length: 16 residues. CDR1 is MGHDK and CDR2 is SYGVNS in the germline V gene. Trimming took 1 base from V and 7 from J; bases not matched to a gene: 9. CDR3 bases: TGTGCCAGCAGTGAATCTAAAGCGGGAGTGCGGAACATTCAGTACTTC. Translating it yields CASSESKAGVRNIQYF.

This clonotype has more than one count but fewer than ten. The chain couples TRBV6-1 to TRBJ2-3; D tentatively reads TRBD1 or TRBD2 (5 bases each). The ends were cut back, 2 bases at V and 6 bases at J, with 9 bases in the middle. CDR3 length: 13 amino acids. Per germline, CDR1 MNHNS and CDR2 SASEGT. CDR3 sequence: CASSEIGEDTQYF. CDR3 nucleotide sequence: TGTGCCAGCAGTGAAATAGGGGAGGATACGCAGTATTTT.

This clonotype was seen many times. The rearrangement joins TRBV2 to TRBJ1-5; D is unresolved. Looked up from germline, CDR1 is SNHLY and CDR2 is FYNNEI. This CDR3 contains 14 residues. Trimming removed 6 bases at V and 0 bases at J, with 9 bases between. CDR3 amino acids: CASRRESSNQPQHF. In nucleotides, the CDR3 is TGTGCCAGCAGGAGGGAAAGTAGCAATCAGCCCCAGCATTTT.

A few counts support this clonotype. This could be a read error, since a much larger clone is one nucleotide away. The gene calls are TRBV7-6 and TRBJ1-1; D remains ambiguous. Germline-derived CDR1 and CDR2 are SGHVS and FNYEAQ. V dropped 5 bases and J dropped 4 bases, with 11 bases sitting between them. This CDR3 comprises 13 residues. The DNA of the CDR3 is TGTGCCAGCAGCCAAACCCCGAGCACTGAAGCTTTCTTT. This encodes CASSQTPSTEAFF.

This clonotype was counted at least ten times. The chain has TRBV28 and TRBJ2-2, with D perhaps matching TRBD2 (6 bases). Trimming cost V 1 base and J 4 bases, with 13 bases left between them. The length of the CDR3 is 16 residues. CDR1 and CDR2 from the germline V gene are MDHEN and SYDVKM. The DNA for the CDR3 is TGTGCCAGCAGTTTATTTCGACTAGGAGGCACCGGGGAGCTGTTTTTT. Translation: CASSLFRLGGTGELFF.

The chain joins TRBV6-1 to TRBJ1-1; D uncertain. This CDR3 spans 16 amino acids. V lost 3 bases and J 5 bases, leaving 19 bases between the germline ends. The germline gives CDR1 MNHNS, CDR2 SASEGT. The CDR3 loop reads CASSDFQGPGGTEAFF. CDR3 bases: TGTGCCAGCAGTGATTTTCAAGGCCCCGGAGGTACTGAAGCTTTCTTT.

This clonotype was counted many times. V is TRBV9 and J is TRBJ2-5, with 9 bases identical to TRBD2. Germline CDR1 SGDLS, CDR2 YYNGEE. This CDR3 spans 13 amino acids. Germline trimming cut 4 bases from V and 8 bases from J; bases unmatched to any gene: 6. CDR3 DNA: TGTGCCAGCAGCACCAGACTAGCGGAAACCCAGTACTTC. Its translation is CASSTRLAETQYF.

This clonotype was detected ten times or more. V usage is TRBV20-1 and J usage is TRBJ2-1; 10 bases are a match to TRBD1. In germline, CDR1 is DFQATT, CDR2 SNEGSKA (reference sequence). The CDR3 covers 14 residues. V gave up 3 bases and J gave up 7 bases; unmatched junction bases: 6. The CDR3 nucleotides are TGCAGTGCTAGGTTGGACAGGGGGTGGAATGAGCAGTTCTTC. Residues: CSARLDRGWNEQFF.

This clonotype was counted at least ten times. The V call is TRBV7-8, the J call TRBJ2-1, with D possibly matching TRBD2 (7 bases). The germline V gene encodes CDR1 SGHVS and CDR2 FQNEAQ. V shed 1 base and J shed 7 bases, with 14 bases lying between them. The CDR3 has 15 residues. The CDR3 nucleotides read TGTGCCAGCAGCTTAGGTCGGGGGGCGGGGAATGAGCAGTTCTTC. Its translation is CASSLGRGAGNEQFF.

V is TRBV12-3 or TRBV12-4 and J is TRBJ2-1; 9 bases map to TRBD2. The CDR3 loop spans 15 amino acids. J lost 6 bases, V lost 5 bases, and 8 bases had no gene match. The CDR3 bases are TGTGCCAGCAGTCCAGAGACTAGCGGATTCAATGAGCAGTTCTTC. Translation: CASSPETSGFNEQFF.

The chain uses TRBV11-3 and TRBJ2-7; 11 bases align to TRBD2. The DNA end favors TRBJ2-1, so the J call may be wrong. The CDR3 has 17 residues. Germline loops: CDR1 SGHNT, CDR2 YENEEA. Here the CDR3 reads CASSLGRLAGGSDEQFF. CDR3 sequence (DNA): TGTGCCAGCAGCTTAGGGAGGCTAGCGGGAGGTTCGGACGAGCAGTTCTTC.

V usage is TRBV25-1 and J usage is TRBJ1-4; maybe TRBD1 (5 bases). The CDR3 spans 15 residues. The ends were cut back, 8 bases at V and 4 bases at J, with 17 bases in the middle. Germline V CDR1 and CDR2: MGHDK, SYGVNS. The CDR3 protein is CASATSGGINEKLFF. CDR3 nucleotides: TGTGCCAGCGCTACCAGCGGGGGGATTAATGAAAAACTGTTTTTT.